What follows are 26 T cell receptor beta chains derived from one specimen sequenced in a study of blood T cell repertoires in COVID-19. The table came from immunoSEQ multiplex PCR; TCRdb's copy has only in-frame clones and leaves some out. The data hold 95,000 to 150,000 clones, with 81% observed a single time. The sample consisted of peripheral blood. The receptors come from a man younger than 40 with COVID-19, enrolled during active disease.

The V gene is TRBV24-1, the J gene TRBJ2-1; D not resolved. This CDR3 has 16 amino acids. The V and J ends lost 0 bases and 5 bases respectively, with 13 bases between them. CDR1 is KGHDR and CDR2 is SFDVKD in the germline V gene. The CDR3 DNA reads TGTGCCACCAGTGATTTGATTCGCGGAAATCACAATGAGCAGTTCTTC. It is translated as CATSDLIRGNHNEQFF.

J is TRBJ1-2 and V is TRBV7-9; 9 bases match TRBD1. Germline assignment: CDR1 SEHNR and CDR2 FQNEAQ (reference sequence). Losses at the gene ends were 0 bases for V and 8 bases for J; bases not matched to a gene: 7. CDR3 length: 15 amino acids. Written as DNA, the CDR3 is TGTGCCAGCAGCTTAGCGCAACAGGGGGCTCGAGGCTACACCTTC. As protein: CASSLAQQGARGYTF.

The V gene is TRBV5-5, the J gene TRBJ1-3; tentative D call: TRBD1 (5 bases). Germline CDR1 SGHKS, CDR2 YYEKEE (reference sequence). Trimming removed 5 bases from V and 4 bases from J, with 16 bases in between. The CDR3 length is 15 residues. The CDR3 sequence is CASSFTQGIGNTIYF. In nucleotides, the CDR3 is TGTGCCAGCAGTTTCACCCAGGGAATAGGAAACACCATATATTTT.

In nucleotides, the CDR3 is TGTGCCAGCAGCCGCGAGCGGGGATTTACAGATACGCAGTATTTT. Translated: CASSRERGFTDTQYF. This chain uses TRBV3-1 (or the pseudogene TRBV3-2) with TRBJ2-3; 7 nucleotides align to TRBD2. J lost 3 bases, V lost 4 bases, and 7 bases had no gene match. Germline V gives CDR1 LGHDT, CDR2 YNNKEL (reference sequence). CDR3 length: 15 amino acids.

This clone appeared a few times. The CDR3 sequence: CATHRREKLFF. In DNA, the CDR3 is TGTGCCACACACAGGCGGGAAAAACTGTTTTTT. The chain has TRBV2 and TRBJ1-4, with a possible D match to TRBD1 (5 bases). Germline-derived CDR1 and CDR2 are SNHLY and FYNNEI. This CDR3 is 11 amino acids long. Between the trimmed V and J ends, which lost 10 bases and 8 bases, there was a span of 11 bases.

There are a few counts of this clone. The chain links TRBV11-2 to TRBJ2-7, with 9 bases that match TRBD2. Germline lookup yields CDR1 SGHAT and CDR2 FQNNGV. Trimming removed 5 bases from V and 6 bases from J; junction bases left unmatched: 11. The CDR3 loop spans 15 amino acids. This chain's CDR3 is CASSRGGRVPSEQYF. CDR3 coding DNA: TGTGCCAGCAGCCGGGGCGGGAGGGTCCCCTCCGAGCAGTACTTC.

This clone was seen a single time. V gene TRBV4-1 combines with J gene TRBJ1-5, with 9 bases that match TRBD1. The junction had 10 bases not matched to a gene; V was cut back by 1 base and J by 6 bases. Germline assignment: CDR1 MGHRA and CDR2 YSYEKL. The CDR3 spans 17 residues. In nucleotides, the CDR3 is TGCGCCAGCAGCCAAGTGACAGGGGGACCTGTCGGTCAGCCCCAGCATTTT. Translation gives CASSQVTGGPVGQPQHF.

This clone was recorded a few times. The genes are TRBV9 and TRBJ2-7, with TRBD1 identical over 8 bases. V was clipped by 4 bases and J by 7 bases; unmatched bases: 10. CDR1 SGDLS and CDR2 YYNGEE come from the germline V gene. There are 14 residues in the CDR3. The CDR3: CASSPLDRAGEQYF. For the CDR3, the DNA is TGTGCCAGCAGCCCGTTGGACAGGGCCGGGGAGCAGTACTTC.

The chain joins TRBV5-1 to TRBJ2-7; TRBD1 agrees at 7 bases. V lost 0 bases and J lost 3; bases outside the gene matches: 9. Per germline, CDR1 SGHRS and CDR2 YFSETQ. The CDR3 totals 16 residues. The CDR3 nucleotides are TGCGCCAGCAGCTTGGCCCTCTTAACAGGGGTCTACGAGCAGTACTTC. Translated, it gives CASSLALLTGVYEQYF.

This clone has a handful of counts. The CDR3 loop is CAWSPGQGGMNTEAFF. The DNA of the CDR3 is TGTGCCTGGAGCCCAGGACAGGGAGGAATGAACACTGAAGCTTTCTTT. The J gene is TRBJ1-1, the V gene TRBV30; the match to TRBD1 covers 8 bases. CDR1 GTSNPN and CDR2 SVGIG come from the germline V gene (reference sequence). V dropped 3 bases and J dropped 0; count of bases not matched to a gene: 9. The CDR3 loop spans 16 amino acids.

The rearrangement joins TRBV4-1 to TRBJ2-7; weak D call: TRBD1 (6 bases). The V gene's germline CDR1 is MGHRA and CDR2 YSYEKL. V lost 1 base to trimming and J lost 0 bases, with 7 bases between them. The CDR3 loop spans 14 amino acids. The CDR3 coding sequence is TGCGCCAGCAGCCAAGGGACAGCCTCCTACGAGCAGTACTTC. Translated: CASSQGTASYEQYF.

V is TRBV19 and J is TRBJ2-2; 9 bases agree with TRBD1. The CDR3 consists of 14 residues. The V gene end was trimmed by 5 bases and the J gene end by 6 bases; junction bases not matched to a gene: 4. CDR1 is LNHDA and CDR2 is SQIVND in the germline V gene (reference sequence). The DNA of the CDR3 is TGTGCCAGTAGTTTGGGACAGGGCTCCGGGGAGCTGTTTTTT. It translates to CASSLGQGSGELFF.

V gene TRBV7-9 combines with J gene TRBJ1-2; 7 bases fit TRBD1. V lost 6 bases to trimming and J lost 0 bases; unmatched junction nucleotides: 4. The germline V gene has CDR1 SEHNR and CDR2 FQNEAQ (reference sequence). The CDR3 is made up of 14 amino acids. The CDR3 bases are TGTGCCAGCAGGGGACAGACCGCTAACTATGGCTACACCTTC. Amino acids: CASRGQTANYGYTF.

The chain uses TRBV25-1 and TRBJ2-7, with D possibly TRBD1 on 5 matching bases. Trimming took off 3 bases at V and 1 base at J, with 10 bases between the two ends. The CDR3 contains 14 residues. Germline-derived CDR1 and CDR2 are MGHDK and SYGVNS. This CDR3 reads CASSELGVSYEQYF. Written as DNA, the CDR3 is TGTGCCAGCAGTGAGCTAGGGGTTTCCTACGAGCAGTACTTC.

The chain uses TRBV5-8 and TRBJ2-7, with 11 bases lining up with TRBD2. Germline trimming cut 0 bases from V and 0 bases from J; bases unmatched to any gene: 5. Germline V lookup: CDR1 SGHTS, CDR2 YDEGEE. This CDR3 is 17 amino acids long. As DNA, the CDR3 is TGTGCCAGCAGCTTGGGCCTAGCGGGAGGTCTCTCCTACGAGCAGTACTTC. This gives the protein CASSLGLAGGLSYEQYF. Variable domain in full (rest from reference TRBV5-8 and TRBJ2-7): EAGVTQSPTHLIKTRGQQATLRCSPISGHTSVYWYQQALGLGLQFLLWYDEGEERNRGNFPPRFSGRQFPNYSSELNVNALELEDSALYLCASSLGLAGGLSYEQYFGPGTRLTVT.

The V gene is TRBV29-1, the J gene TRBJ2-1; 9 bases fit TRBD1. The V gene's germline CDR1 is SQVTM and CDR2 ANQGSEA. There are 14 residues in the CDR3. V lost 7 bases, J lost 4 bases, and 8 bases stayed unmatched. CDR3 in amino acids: CSGGQGQKYNEQFF. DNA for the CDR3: TGCAGCGGGGGACAGGGTCAAAAGTACAATGAGCAGTTCTTC.

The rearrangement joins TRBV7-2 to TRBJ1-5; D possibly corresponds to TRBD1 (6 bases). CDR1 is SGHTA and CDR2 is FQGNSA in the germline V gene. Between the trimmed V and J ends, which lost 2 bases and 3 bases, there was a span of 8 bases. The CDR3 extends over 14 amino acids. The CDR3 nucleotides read TGTGCCAGCAGCTTACAGGGGAACAATCAGCCCCAGCATTTT. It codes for CASSLQGNNQPQHF.

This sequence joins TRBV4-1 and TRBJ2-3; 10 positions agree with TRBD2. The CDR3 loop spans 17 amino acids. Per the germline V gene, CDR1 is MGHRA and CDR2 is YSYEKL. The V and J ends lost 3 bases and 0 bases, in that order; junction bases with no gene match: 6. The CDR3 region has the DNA TGCGCCAGCAGCCAGACCACTAGCGGGGTTAGCACAGATACGCAGTATTTT. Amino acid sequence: CASSQTTSGVSTDTQYF.

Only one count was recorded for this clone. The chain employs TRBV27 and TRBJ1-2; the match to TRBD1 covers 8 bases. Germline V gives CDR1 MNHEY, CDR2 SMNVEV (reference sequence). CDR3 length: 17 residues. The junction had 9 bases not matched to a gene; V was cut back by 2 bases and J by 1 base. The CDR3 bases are TGTGCCAGCAGTTTAATAGGACAGGGTTCGATTAACTATGGCTACACCTTC. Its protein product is CASSLIGQGSINYGYTF.

CDR3 in DNA: TGTGCCAGCAGTTACCTCAGCGGGAGCGGGAAAAACATTCAGTACTTC. Translating gives CASSYLSGSGKNIQYF. This chain links TRBV27 with TRBJ2-4, with TRBD2 identical over 8 bases. The length of the CDR3 is 16 residues. Germline CDR1 and CDR2: MNHEY and SMNVEV (reference sequence). Germline trimming cut 4 bases from V and 4 bases from J; bases unmatched to any gene: 9.

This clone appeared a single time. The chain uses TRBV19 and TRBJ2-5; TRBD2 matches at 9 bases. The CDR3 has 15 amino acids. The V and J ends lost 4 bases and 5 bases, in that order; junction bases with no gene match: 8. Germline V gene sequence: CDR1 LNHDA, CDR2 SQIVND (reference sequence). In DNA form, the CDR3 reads TGTGCCAGTAGTACCGGCGGGAGGGGGTTGGAGACCCAGTACTTC. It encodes CASSTGGRGLETQYF.

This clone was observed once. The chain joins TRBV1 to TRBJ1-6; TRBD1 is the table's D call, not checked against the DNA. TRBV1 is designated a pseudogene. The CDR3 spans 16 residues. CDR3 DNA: TGCACCAGCAGCCCTCACGGGGGACAGGATAATTCACCCCTCCACTTT. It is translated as CTSSPHGGQDNSPLHF.

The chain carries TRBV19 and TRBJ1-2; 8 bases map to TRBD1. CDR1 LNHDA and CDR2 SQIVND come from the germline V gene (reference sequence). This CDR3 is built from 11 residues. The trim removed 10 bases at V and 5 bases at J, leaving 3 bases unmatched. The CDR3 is CATTGGYGYTF. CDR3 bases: TGTGCCACTACAGGGGGGTATGGCTACACCTTC. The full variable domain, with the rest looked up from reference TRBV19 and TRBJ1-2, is DGGITQSPKYLFRKEGQNVTLSCEQNLNHDAMYWYRQDPGQGLRLIYYSQIVNDFQKGDIAEGYSVSREKKESFPLTVTSAQKNPTAFYLCATTGGYGYTFGSGTRLTVV.

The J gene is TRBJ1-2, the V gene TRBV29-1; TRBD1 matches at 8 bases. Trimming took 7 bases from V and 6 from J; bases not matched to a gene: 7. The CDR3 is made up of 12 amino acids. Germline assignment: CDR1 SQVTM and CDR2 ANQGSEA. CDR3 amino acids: CSERTGRDGYTF. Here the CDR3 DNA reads TGCAGCGAACGGACAGGGAGGGATGGCTACACCTTC.

CDR3: CASRGQSGELFF. The CDR3 DNA follows: TGTGCCAGCAGGGGACAGTCCGGGGAGCTGTTTTTT. This rearrangement joins TRBV2 to TRBJ2-2; the match to TRBD1 covers 7 bases. The CDR3 has 12 residues. The germline CDR1 and CDR2 sequences are SNHLY and FYNNEI. V lost 6 bases, J lost 6 bases, and 1 base stayed unmatched. Drawing the rest from reference TRBV2 and TRBJ2-2, the complete variable domain is EPEVTQTPSHQVTQMGQEVILRCVPISNHLYFYWYRQILGQKVEFLVSFYNNEISEKSEIFDDQFSVERPDGSNFTLKIRSTKLEDSAMYFCASRGQSGELFFGEGSRLTVL.

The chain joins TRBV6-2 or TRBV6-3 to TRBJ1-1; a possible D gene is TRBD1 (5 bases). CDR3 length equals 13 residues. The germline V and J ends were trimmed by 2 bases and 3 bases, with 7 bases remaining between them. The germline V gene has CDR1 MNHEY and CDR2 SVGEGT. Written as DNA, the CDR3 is TGTGCCAGCAGTTACAAGGGGTACACTGAAGCTTTCTTT. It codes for CASSYKGYTEAFF.